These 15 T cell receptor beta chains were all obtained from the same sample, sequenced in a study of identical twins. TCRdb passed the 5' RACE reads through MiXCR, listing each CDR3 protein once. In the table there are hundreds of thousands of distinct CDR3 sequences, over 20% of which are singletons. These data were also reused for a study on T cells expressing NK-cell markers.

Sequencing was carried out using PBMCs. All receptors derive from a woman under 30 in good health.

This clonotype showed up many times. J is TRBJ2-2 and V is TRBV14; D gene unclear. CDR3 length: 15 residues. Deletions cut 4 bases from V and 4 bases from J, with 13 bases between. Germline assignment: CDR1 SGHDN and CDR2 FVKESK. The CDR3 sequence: CASSLRPTSTGELFF. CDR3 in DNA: TGTGCCAGCAGCCTCCGCCCCACGTCCACCGGGGAGCTGTTTTTT.

CDR3 residues: CASCPGQGHTDTQYF. In DNA form, the CDR3 reads TGTGCCTCCTGCCCGGGACAGGGGCACACAGATACGCAGTATTTT. The chain has TRBV3-1 and TRBJ2-3; 10 bases line up with TRBD1. Germline lookup yields CDR1 LGHDT and CDR2 YNNKEL (reference sequence). CDR3 length: 15 amino acids. The junction had 10 bases not matched to a gene; V was cut back by 11 bases and J by 2 bases.

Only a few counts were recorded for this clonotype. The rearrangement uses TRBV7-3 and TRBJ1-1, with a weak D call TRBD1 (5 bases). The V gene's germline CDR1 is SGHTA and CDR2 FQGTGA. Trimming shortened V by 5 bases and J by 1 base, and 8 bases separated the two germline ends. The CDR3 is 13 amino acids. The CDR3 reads CASSGTENTEAFF. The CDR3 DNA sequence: TGTGCCAGCAGCGGGACTGAGAACACTGAAGCTTTCTTT.

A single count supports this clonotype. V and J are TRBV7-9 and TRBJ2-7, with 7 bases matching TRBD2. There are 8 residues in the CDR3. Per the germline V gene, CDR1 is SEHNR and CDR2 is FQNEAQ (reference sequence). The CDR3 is CATGGQYF. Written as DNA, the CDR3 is TGTGCAACGGGAGGGCAGTACTTC.

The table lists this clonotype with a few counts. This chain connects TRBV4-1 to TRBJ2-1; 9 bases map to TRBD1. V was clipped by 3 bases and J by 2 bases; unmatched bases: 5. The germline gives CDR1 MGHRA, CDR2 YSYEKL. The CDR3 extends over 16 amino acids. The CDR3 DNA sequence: TGCGCCAGCAGCCATAGAGGGACAGGGACCTACAATGAGCAGTTCTTC. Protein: CASSHRGTGTYNEQFF.

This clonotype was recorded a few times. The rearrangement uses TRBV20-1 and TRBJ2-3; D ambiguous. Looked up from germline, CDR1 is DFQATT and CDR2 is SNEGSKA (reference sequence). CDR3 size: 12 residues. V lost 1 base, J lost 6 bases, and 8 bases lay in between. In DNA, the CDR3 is TGCAGTGCTAGAGGGTATGCGGATACGCAGTATTTT. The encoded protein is CSARGYADTQYF.

The CDR3 sequence is CASSLAGGFWDEQFF. The DNA of the CDR3 is TGTGCCAGCAGCTTAGCCGGGGGCTTTTGGGATGAGCAGTTCTTC. V is TRBV7-2 and J is TRBJ2-1; D is perhaps TRBD1 or TRBD2 (6 bases each). The germline gives CDR1 SGHTA, CDR2 FQGNSA. V was clipped by 0 bases and J by 8 bases, with 14 bases between them. The length of the CDR3 is 15 residues.

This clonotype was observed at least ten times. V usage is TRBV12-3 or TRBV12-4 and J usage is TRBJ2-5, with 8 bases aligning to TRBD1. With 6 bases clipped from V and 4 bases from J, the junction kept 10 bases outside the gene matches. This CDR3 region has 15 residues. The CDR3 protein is CASSRGQGGGETQYF. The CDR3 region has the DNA TGTGCCAGCAGCCGCGGACAGGGCGGTGGAGAGACCCAGTACTTC.

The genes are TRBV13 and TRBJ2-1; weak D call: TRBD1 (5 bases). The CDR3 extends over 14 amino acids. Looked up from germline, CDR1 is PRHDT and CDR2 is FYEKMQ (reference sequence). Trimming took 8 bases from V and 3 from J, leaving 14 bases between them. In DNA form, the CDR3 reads TGTGCCAGCCATGTAGTTGACAGCTACAATGAGCAGTTCTTC. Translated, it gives CASHVVDSYNEQFF.

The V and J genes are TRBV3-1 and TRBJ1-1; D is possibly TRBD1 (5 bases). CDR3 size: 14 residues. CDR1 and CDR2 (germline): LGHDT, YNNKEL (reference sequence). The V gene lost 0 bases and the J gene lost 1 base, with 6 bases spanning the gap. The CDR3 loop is CASSQDGANTEAFF. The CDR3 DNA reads TGTGCCAGCAGCCAAGACGGGGCGAACACTGAAGCTTTCTTT.

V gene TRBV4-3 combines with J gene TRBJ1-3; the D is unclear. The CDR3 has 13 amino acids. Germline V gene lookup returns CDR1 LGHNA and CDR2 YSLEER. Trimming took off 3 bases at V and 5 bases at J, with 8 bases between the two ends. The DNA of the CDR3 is TGCGCCAGCAGCCAGGATAGACGAAACACCATATATTTT. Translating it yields CASSQDRRNTIYF.

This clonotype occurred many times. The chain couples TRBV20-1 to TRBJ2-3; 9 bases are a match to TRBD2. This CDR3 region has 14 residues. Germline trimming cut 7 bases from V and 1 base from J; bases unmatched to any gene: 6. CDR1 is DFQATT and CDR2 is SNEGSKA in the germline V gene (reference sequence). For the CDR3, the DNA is TGCAGTGTTGCGGGGGGGCGGGGCACAGATACGCAGTATTTT. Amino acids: CSVAGGRGTDTQYF.

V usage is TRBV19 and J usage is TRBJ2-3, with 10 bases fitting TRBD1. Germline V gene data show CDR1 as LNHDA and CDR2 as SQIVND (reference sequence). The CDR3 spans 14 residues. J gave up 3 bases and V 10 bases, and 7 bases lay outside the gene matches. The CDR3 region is CATRRQGATDTQYF. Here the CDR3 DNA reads TGTGCCACCAGGCGACAGGGGGCTACAGATACGCAGTATTTT.

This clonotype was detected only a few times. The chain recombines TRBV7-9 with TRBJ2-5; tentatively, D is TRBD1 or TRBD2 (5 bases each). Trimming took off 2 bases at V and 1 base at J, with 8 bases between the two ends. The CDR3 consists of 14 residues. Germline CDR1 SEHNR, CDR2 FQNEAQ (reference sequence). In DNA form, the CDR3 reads TGTGCCAGCAGCTTATTGGGGGTCCAAGAGACCCAGTACTTC. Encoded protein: CASSLLGVQETQYF.

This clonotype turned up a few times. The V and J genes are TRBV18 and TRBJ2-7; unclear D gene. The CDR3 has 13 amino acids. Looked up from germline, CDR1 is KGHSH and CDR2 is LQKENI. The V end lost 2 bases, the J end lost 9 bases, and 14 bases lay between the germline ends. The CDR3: CASSPWPEKGQYF. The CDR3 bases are TGTGCCAGCTCACCATGGCCCGAGAAAGGGCAGTACTTC.